Described below is a single T cell receptor beta chain sequence and its context. Its antigen is currently unknown. Each sample's input was around 250 ng genomic DNA, 38,000 or so genome equivalents. This specimen belongs to a study of T cell clusters in autoimmune cytopenias. Whole-study context: The median distinct TRB clonotype count was under 3,000 per sample, from a median approximately 52,000 reads. General study results and limits: TRB repertoire shifts in secondary cytopenia and chronic lymphocytic leukemia mostly reflected lymphoma, not autoimmunity. Primary autoimmune cytopenia patients seemingly lacked the physiological T cell clusters found in healthy donors.

The CDR3 totals 15 residues. From germline, CDR1 is LNHNV and CDR2 YYDKDF (reference sequence). TRB was amplified by touch-down multiplex PCR, primer pools A and B combined. Using the multiplex PCR reads, TCRdb records one entry per CDR3 protein without DNA. This sample's table has around 4,000 distinct CDR3 sequences. The chain uses TRBV15 and TRBJ2-5. The TCR sequence derives from a human donor with an autoimmune cytopenia or autoimmune hepatitis (not recorded which). Sequencing used peripheral blood. CDR3 region: CATSRANTKRETQYF.